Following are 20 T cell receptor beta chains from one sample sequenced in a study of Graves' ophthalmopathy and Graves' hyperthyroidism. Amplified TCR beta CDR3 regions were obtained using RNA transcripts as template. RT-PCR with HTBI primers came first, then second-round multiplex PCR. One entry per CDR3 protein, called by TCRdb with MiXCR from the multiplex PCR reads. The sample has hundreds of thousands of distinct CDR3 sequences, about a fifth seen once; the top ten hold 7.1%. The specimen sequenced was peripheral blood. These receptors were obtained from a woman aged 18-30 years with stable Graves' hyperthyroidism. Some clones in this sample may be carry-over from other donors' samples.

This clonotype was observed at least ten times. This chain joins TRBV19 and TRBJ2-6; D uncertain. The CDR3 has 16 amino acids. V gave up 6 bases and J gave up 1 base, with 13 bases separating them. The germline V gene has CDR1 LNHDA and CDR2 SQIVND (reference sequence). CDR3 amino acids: CASRLGVLSGANVLTF. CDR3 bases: TGTGCCAGTAGGCTGGGTGTGCTGTCTGGGGCCAACGTCCTGACTTTC.

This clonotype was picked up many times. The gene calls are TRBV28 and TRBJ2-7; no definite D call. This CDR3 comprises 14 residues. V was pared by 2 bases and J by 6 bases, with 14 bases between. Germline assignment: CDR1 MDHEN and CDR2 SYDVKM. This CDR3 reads CASSLAHAWAEQYF. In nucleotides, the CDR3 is TGTGCCAGCAGTTTAGCACATGCTTGGGCCGAGCAGTACTTC.

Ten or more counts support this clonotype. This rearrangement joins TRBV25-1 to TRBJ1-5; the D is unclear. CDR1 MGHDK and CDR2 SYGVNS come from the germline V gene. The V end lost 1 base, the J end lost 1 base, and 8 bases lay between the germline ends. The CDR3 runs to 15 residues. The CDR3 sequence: CASSESATSNQPQHF. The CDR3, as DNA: TGTGCCAGCAGTGAATCAGCCACGAGCAATCAGCCCCAGCATTTT. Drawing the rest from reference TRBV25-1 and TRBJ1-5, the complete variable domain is EADIYQTPRYLVIGTGKKITLECSQTMGHDKMYWYQQDPGMELHLIHYSYGVNSTEKGDLSSESTVSRIRTEHFPLTLESARPSHTSQYLCASSESATSNQPQHFGDGTRLSIL.

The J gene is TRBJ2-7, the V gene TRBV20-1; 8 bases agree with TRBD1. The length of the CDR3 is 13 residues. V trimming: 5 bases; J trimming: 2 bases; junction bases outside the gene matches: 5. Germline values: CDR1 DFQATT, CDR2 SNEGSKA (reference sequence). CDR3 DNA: TGCAGTGCTGATCCGGGACAGGCCTACGAGCAGTACTTC. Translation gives CSADPGQAYEQYF.

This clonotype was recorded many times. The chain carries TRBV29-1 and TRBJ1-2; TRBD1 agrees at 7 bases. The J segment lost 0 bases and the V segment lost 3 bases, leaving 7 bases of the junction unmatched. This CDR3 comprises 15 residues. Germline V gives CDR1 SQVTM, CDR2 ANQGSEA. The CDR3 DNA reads TGCAGCGTTGATGAACAGGGGAACGCTAACTATGGCTACACCTTC. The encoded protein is CSVDEQGNANYGYTF.

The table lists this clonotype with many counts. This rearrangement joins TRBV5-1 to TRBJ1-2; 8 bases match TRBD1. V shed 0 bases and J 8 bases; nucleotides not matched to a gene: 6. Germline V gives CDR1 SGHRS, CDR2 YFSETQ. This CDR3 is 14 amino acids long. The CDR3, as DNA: TGCGCCAGCAGCTTGGAAACAGGGGGTAAGGGCTACACCTTC. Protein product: CASSLETGGKGYTF.

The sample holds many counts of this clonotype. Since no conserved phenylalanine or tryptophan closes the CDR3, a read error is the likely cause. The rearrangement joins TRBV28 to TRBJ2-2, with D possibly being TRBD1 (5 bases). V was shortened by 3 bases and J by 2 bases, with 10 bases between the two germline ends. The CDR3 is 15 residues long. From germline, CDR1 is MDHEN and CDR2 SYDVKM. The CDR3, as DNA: TGTGCCAGCAGTTTGGGGCAGGTTAACACCGGGGAGCTGTTTGTT. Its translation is CASSLGQVNTGELFV.

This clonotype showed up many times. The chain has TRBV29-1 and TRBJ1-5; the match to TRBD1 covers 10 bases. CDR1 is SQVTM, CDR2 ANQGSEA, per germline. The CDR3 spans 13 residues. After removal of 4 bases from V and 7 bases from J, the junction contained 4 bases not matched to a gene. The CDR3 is CSVGQGARQPQHF. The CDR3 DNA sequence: TGCAGCGTTGGACAGGGGGCAAGACAGCCCCAGCATTTT.

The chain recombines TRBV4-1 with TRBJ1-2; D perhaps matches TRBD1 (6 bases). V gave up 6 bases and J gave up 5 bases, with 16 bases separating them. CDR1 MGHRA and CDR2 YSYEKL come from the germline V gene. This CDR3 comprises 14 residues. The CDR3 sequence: CASSPTGSPYGYTF. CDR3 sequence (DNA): TGCGCCAGCAGTCCTACAGGGTCCCCATATGGCTACACCTTC.

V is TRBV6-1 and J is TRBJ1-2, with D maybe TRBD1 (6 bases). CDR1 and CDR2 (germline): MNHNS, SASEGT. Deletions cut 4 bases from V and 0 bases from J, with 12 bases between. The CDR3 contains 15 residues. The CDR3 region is CASSVGAGANYGYTF. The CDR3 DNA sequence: TGTGCCAGCAGTGTGGGGGCTGGGGCTAACTATGGCTACACCTTC.

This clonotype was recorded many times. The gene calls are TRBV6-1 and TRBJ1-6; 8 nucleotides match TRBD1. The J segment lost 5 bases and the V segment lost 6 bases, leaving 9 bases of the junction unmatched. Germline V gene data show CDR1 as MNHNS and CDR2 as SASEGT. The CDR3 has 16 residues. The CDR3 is CASRTDRALNNSPLHF. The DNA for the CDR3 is TGTGCCAGCAGAACGGACAGGGCCCTAAATAATTCACCCCTCCACTTT.

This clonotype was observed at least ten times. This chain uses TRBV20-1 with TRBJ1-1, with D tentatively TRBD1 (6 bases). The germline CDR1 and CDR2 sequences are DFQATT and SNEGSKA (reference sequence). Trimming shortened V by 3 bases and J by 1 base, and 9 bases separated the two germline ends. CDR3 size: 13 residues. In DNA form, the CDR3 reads TGCAGTGCTAGCGGACAGCCGAACACTGAAGCTTTCTTT. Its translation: CSASGQPNTEAFF.

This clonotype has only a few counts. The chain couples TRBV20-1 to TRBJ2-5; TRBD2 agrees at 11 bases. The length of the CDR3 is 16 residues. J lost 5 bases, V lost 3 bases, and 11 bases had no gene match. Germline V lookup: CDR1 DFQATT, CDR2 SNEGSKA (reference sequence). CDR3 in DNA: TGCAGTGCTAGTAGGGCTAGCGGGGGGATTCAGGAGACCCAGTACTTC. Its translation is CSASRASGGIQETQYF.

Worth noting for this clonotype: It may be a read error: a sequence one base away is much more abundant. CDR3 protein: CASSEARGKNTESFF. CDR3 nucleotides: TGTGCCAGCAGTGAAGCGCGGGGCAAGAACACTGAATCTTTCTTT. V and J are TRBV2 and TRBJ1-1; maybe TRBD1 (5 bases). The CDR3 spans 15 residues. Looked up from germline, CDR1 is SNHLY and CDR2 is FYNNEI.

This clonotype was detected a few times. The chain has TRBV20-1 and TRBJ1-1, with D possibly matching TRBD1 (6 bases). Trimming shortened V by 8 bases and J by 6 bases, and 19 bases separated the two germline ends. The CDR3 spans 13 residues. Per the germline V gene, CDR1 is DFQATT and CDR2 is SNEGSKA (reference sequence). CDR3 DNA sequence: TGCAGTCTCCAGGGGTCATCTCAATCTGAAGCTTTCTTT. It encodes CSLQGSSQSEAFF.

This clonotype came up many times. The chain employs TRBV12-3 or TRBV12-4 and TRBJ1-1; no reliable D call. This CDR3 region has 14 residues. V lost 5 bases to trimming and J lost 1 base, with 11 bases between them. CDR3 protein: CASSQTDKNTEAFF. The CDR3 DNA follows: TGTGCCAGCAGTCAAACTGACAAGAACACTGAAGCTTTCTTT.

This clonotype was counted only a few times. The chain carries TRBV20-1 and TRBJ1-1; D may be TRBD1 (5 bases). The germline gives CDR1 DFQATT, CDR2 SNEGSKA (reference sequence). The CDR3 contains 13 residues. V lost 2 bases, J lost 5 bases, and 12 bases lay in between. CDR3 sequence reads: CSARSGGVTEAFF. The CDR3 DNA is TGCAGTGCTAGATCGGGGGGGGTGACTGAAGCTTTCTTT.

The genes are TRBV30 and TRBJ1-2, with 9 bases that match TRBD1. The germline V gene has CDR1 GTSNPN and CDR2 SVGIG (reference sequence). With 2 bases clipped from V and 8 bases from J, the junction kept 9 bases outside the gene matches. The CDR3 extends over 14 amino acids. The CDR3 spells CAWSLRGTGLGYTF. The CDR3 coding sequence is TGTGCCTGGAGTCTAAGAGGGACAGGGCTAGGCTACACCTTC.

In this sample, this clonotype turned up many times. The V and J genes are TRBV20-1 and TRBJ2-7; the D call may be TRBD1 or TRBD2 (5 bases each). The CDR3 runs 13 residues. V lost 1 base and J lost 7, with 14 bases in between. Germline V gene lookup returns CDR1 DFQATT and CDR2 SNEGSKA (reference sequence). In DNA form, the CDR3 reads TGCAGTGCTAGAGCCCGGGGCGCTCTAGAGCAGTACTTC. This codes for CSARARGALEQYF.

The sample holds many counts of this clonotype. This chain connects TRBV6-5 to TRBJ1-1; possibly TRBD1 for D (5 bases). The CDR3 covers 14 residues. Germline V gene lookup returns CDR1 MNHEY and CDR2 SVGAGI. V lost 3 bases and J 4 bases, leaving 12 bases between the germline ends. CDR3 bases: TGTGCCAGCAGTTATTTCACAGGAGGCACTGAAGCTTTCTTT. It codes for CASSYFTGGTEAFF.